This T cell receptor (beta chain) was identified during a study of CD8 T cells in ankylosing spondylitis. Using its own MiXCR run on the 5' RACE reads, TCRdb lists one record per CDR3 protein. The data show about 360,000 distinct CDR3 sequences, 20% to 25% seen once. Study findings and constraints: Earlier literature documents some of the motif variants in reactive arthritis synovial fluid and blood. Significant enrichment of disease-linked clones was reported in matched ankylosing spondylitis synovial fluid. One TCR beta motif, made up of eight highly homologous variants, appeared characteristic of ankylosing spondylitis blood.

The germline V gene encodes CDR1 SNHLY and CDR2 FYNNEI. CDR3 length: 12 amino acids. V lost 3 bases and J 6 bases, leaving 9 bases between the germline ends. Concerning this clonotype: Antigen specificity is unknown.

The rearrangement joins TRBV2 to TRBJ2-7; a weak D match, TRBD2 (5 bases). Source material: blood, either unsorted or a sorted T cell fraction (not recorded which). This TCR came from a male donor with ankylosing spondylitis or in good health (not recorded which). In nucleotides, the CDR3 is TGTGCCAGCAGTGAGGCGGCGGGCGAGCAGTACTTC. Translation: CASSEAAGEQYF. Supplemented by reference TRBV2 and TRBJ2-7, the full variable domain reads EPEVTQTPSHQVTQMGQEVILRCVPISNHLYFYWYRQILGQKVEFLVSFYNNEISEKSEIFDDQFSVERPDGSNFTLKIRSTKLEDSAMYFCASSEAAGEQYFGPGTRLTVT.